The sample holds many counts of the clone carrying this TCR beta chain. Its matching antigen is unknown. This specimen belongs to a study of molecular identifiers for immune sequencing clone quantification. Study at large: Naive CD8 RNA (roughly 20,000 or 100,000 cells) was divided into five aliquots, with four sequenced.

Study results and caveats: Investigators reportedly could detect spiked Jurkat TCR RNA from one cell among 950,000 or so naive cells. Naive cells had under 1% of molecules in clones above 20 RNA copies, effectors over 97%.

In germline, CDR1 is MNHEY, CDR2 SMNVEV (reference sequence). The V and J ends lost 4 bases and 1 base, in that order; junction bases with no gene match: 5. This CDR3 has 15 amino acids. In TCRdb, the PCR reads were re-called with MiXCR into one record per CDR3 protein. Of fewer than 350,000 distinct CDR3 sequences in the sample, over 20% were seen once. In the sort, naive CD8 T cells were defined as CD8+CD4-CCR7+CD45RA+. This TCR was recovered from a human donor in good health. Some libraries in this study had Jurkat cell RNA spiked in. The V gene is TRBV27, the J gene TRBJ1-1; TRBD1 agrees at 8 bases. Sequencing was performed on naive CD8+ T cells from blood, with Jurkat cell RNA spiked in. Stated subset: FACS-sorted CD8+CD4-CCR7+CD45RA+ naive T cells. The CDR3 region is CASSSGGPENTEAFF. The CDR3 nucleotides read TGTGCCAGCAGTTCAGGGGGCCCAGAGAACACTGAAGCTTTCTTT.